These T cell receptor beta chains were read from a single sample in a study of neurological immune-mediated disorders. TCRdb re-called the 5' RACE reads with MiXCR, one entry per CDR3 protein. Seen here are 35,000 to 45,000 distinct CDR3 sequences, 13% to 15% observed once, and the top ten hold approximately 30%. Sequenced sample: PBMCs. These receptors originate from a woman aged 50 to 60 with HTLV-1-associated myelopathy (HAM/TSP). CDR3s include the opening cysteine and the closing phenylalanine or tryptophan. Fields, in order: V gene, clone size, D gene, J gene, CDR3 DNA, CDR3 protein. A D gene is named only where the DNA matches it firmly. Where a row states a size, it is once, few, many or the class of an expanded clone; other rows omit it.

>TRBV5-5|many|NA|TRBJ2-5
TGTGCCAGCAGCTTGGTAGGGGCAGAGCTCCAAGAGACCCAGTACTTC
CASSLVGAELQETQYF
>TRBV4-3|many|NA|TRBJ1-2
TGCGCCAGCAGCCAAGAATGGCAGGGGTTCGTCTCTAACTATGGCTACACCTTC
CASSQEWQGFVSNYGYTF
>TRBV5-6|many|NA|TRBJ2-3
TGTGCCAGCAGCTTGGGCCGGGGTGGCCAGATAACGCAGTATTTT
CASSLGRGGQITQYF
>TRBV4-3|many|NA|TRBJ1-2
TGCGCCAGCAGCCAAAGGACATACGAAAATGGCTACACCTTC
CASSQRTYENGYTF
>TRBV15|NA|TRBD1|TRBJ2-7
TGTGCCACCAGCGGCCCAGGGGGCCACGAGCAGTACTTC
CATSGPGGHEQYF
>TRBV7-2|many|NA|TRBJ1-5
TGTGCCAGCAGCTTCGGCAGGGGCAATCAGCCCCAGCATTTT
CASSFGRGNQPQHF
>TRBV25-1|many|TRBD1|TRBJ1-2
TGTGCCAGCAGTGGTCCGGGACAGGGAGCCTACTATGGCTACACCTTC
CASSGPGQGAYYGYTF
>TRBV7-6|many|NA|TRBJ2-3
TGTGCCAGCAGCTTAGGTCCACAGGCTACGCAGTATTTT
CASSLGPQATQYF
>TRBV29-1|many|NA|TRBJ2-6
TGCAGCGTTTCCGGGGCCCCTGGTGGGGCCAACGTCCTGACTTTC
CSVSGAPGGANVLTF
>TRBV5-4|NA|NA|TRBJ2-5
TGTGCCAGCAGCTTGGGTGGACGGCAAGAGACCCAGTACTTC
CASSLGGRQETQYF
>TRBV5-1|many|NA|TRBJ2-7
TGCGCCAGCAGCTTGGTGGGGGACGCGAGCTCCTACGAGCAGTACTTC
CASSLVGDASSYEQYF
>TRBV6-6|many|TRBD1|TRBJ2-3
TGTGCCAGCAGTTACTCGGGACAGGGGGCTTCGGATACGCAGTATTTT
CASSYSGQGASDTQYF
>TRBV7-2|many|NA|TRBJ2-5
TGTGCCAGCAGCGTACCCCTTGGGGGGGGCTTGTCCCCCATCAGAGAGACCCAGTACTTC
CASSVPLGGGLSPIRETQYF
>TRBV7-2|NA|NA|TRBJ1-5
TGTCCCAGCAGCCACTTTATCAATCAGCCCCAGCATTTT
CPSSHFINQPQHF
>TRBV20-1|medium-sized|TRBD2|TRBJ2-7
TGCAGTGCGAAAACGGGGACTAGCGGGATCGAGCAGTACTTC
CSAKTGTSGIEQYF
>TRBV4-1|NA|TRBD2|TRBJ2-2
TGCTCCAGCAACCAAAAGGGACTAGCGGGTTACACCGGGGAGCTGTTTTTT
CSSNQKGLAGYTGELFF
>TRBV25-1|many|NA|TRBJ1-2
TGTGCCAGCAGTGAAGGGTCTCATGGCTACACCTTC
CASSEGSHGYTF
>TRBV4-2|many|NA|TRBJ1-5
TGTGCCAGCAGCCTCAGTGGAGGGGCAACGGGGCAGCCCCAGCATTTT
CASSLSGGATGQPQHF
>TRBV12-3/TRBV12-4|many|TRBD1|TRBJ1-4
TGTGCCAGCACCTCCCTAAGGGGGCTATCAACTAATGAAAAACTGTTTTTT
CASTSLRGLSTNEKLFF
>TRBV28|many|NA|TRBJ1-1
TGTGCCAGCAGTTCCTTAACAGATGGTGAAGCTTTCTTT
CASSSLTDGEAFF
>TRBV28|many|TRBD1|TRBJ1-5
TGTGCCAGCCTACTCACAGGGGCATACAATCAGCCCCAGCATTTT
CASLLTGAYNQPQHF
>TRBV20-1|many|TRBD1|TRBJ1-1
TGCAGTGCAATACCCAGGGGGGAGTATAGAGCTTTCTTT
CSAIPRGEYRAFF
>TRBV20-1|NA|NA|TRBJ1-6
NA
CSARNIRENEQFFGPGPYNSPLHF
>TRBV12-3/TRBV12-4|many|NA|TRBJ1-1
TGTGCCAGCAGTTTTATTCCCCCTCGAAGGGAAACTGAAGCTTTCTTT
CASSFIPPRRETEAFF
>TRBV6-1|NA|TRBD1|TRBJ2-5
TGTGCCAGCAGTCGTTCAGGGACAGTCCAAGAGACCCAGTACTTC
CASSRSGTVQETQYF
>TRBV4-3|many|NA|TRBJ1-3
TGCGCCAGCAGCCTAGCTGACAGACCATACTCTGGAAACACCATATATTTT
CASSLADRPYSGNTIYF
>TRBV7-9|many|TRBD1|TRBJ2-2
TGTGCCAGCAGCTTAGAGGGACAGGCTCGCACCGGGGAGCTGTTTTTT
CASSLEGQARTGELFF
>TRBV14|many|TRBD1|TRBJ1-1
TGTGCCAGCAGCCAAGACAGGGGGCGAGCTTTCTTT
CASSQDRGRAFF
>TRBV20-1|NA|NA|TRBJ1-1
TGCAGTGCTAGGAAGGACAGAACGAACACTGAAGCTTTCTTT
CSARKDRTNTEAFF
>TRBV3-1|NA|NA|TRBJ2-7
TGTGTCAGCAGCACCCAGACTAGTGGTGAAGAGTACTTC
CVSSTQTSGEEYF
>TRBV5-6|many|NA|TRBJ2-5
TGTGCCAGCAGGTTAGGGGGTCAAGAGACCCAGTACTTC
CASRLGGQETQYF
>TRBV5-1|many|TRBD1|TRBJ2-1
TGCGCCAGCAGCTTGGATACAGGGGCAAACAATGAGCAGTTCTTC
CASSLDTGANNEQFF
>TRBV27|NA|NA|TRBJ2-2
TGTGCCAGCAGTCCTAGGGGGGGCATGGGCGCCGGGGAGCTGTTTTTT
CASSPRGGMGAGELFF
>TRBV12-3/TRBV12-4|many|NA|TRBJ2-2
TGTGCCAGCAGTCCGTCTAGACGGCTGAACACCGGGGAGCTGTTTTTT
CASSPSRRLNTGELFF
>TRBV5-5|many|NA|TRBJ2-5
TGTGCCAGCAGCTTGGAGCCACAGAAAGAGACCCAGTACTTC
CASSLEPQKETQYF
>TRBV7-6|many|NA|TRBJ1-2
TGTGCCAGCAGCTTAGGAGGGGGGGCCGTCGCGGGCTACACCTTC
CASSLGGGAVAGYTF
>TRBV11-2|NA|NA|TRBJ2-5
TGTGCCAGCAGCTTAGACAGATACCAAGAGACCCAGTACTTC
CASSLDRYQETQYF
>TRBV5-4|NA|NA|TRBJ2-1
TGTGCCAGCAGCTTGGAGGGGGGCCAGACGTACAATGAGCAGTTCTTC
CASSLEGGQTYNEQFF
>TRBV5-1|many|NA|TRBJ2-1
TGCGCCAGCAGCTCTGTGAGGGGAACCTACAATGAGCAGTTCTTC
CASSSVRGTYNEQFF
>TRBV7-3|many|NA|TRBJ2-2
TGTGCCAGCAGCCGGGAAAACGGGGAGCTGTTTTTT
CASSRENGELFF
>TRBV5-1|many|NA|TRBJ1-2
TGCGCCAGCAGCTTCAACCCGGAGTATGGCTACACCTTC
CASSFNPEYGYTF
>TRBV20-1|many|NA|TRBJ2-3
TGCAGTGCTCCCCCCCCGAGAGGCACAGATACGCAGTATTTT
CSAPPPRGTDTQYF
>TRBV15|many|NA|TRBJ1-3
TGTGCCACCAGTGCGTACCAAAACACCATATATTTT
CATSAYQNTIYF
>TRBV5-6|many|NA|TRBJ2-5
TGTGCCAGCAGCTTGAAGGGGATAGAGACCCAGTACTTC
CASSLKGIETQYF
>TRBV20-1|many|NA|TRBJ2-7
TGCAGTGCTAGAGCCCTCCGGGACGGTGACTACGAGCAGTACTTC
CSARALRDGDYEQYF